Included here is one TCR beta chain sequence, with context. The antigen it recognizes is unknown. Base qualities are not recorded, but no much larger clone differs from it by a single base. The data are from a study of cytotoxic CD8 clonotypes in ibrutinib-treated CLL (dated by TCRdb to the early 2020s). Turning to the overall study: The cohort included some 14 treatment-naive and eleven to twelve relapsed/refractory patients; roughly 17 were IGHV unmutated. Responses were partial in around 24 patients and complete in 2; after median approximately 69 months follow-up, around 14 stayed in remission and about 12 progressed. The response samples were drawn at a median of around eleven months into treatment, with a range of roughly 6 to 36 months. On average, each sample yielded around 250,000 productive templates and 85,000 to 95,000 productive rearrangements. Of the approximately 94 people in the trial, around 26 had longitudinal samples available. Cryopreserved peripheral blood mononuclear cells were collected at three points: before therapy, at response, and at either sustained remission or disease progression. Findings and caveats that apply to the study as a whole: Public clonotypes were rare and either shrank or stayed stable during treatment, and the rise in clonality at ibrutinib response reflected expansion of private clonotypes. Sampling times were not matched between sustained-remission and progressing patients, and lymph node repertoires were not studied. At baseline, clonality was higher than in age-matched healthy donors and showed a strong correlation with circulating CD8+ T-cell counts. Clonality rose at ibrutinib response, remained stable during sustained remission, and dropped back toward baseline at progression.

According to the germline V gene, CDR1 reads SGHVS and CDR2 reads FNYEAQ. After removal of 5 bases from V and 2 bases from J, the junction retains 8 bases not matched to a gene. Taken from cysteine to phenylalanine, the CDR3 has 17 residues. The retained sequence is limited to the CDR3, 51 bases, with the frame set at the first base. Each clonotype received, on average, approximately 9.9x coverage in deep resolution sequencing performed on a MiSeq, where the target depth lay between 1 in 1 million and 1 in 200,000 T cells. TCR beta libraries were generated with the immunoSEQ hsTCRB Kit. The paper's processing steps were these. ImmunoSEQ Data Assistant and ImmunoSEQ Analyzer were used for data analysis, and V, D and J genes were assigned according to IMGT definitions. Clonality was computed as one minus normalized Shannon entropy of productive rearrangement frequencies, ranging from 0 to 1. Public clonotype analysis was restricted to overrepresented clonotypes comprising at least 0.05% of each patient's repertoire. Repertoires from thirteen age-matched healthy donors in immuneACCESS were used as clonality controls. TCRdb retrieved this table from immuneACCESS and kept in-frame rearrangements only. Not all clones are present; in checked studies, unresolved V genes account for under half, and no reason is known for the remainder. D and trimming come from the DNA, and the V and J calls and clone size come from that table. This sample holds about 35,000 clones; 49% were observed only once. Approximately 17% of the sample rests with the top ten.

For TCR beta library preparation, approximately 2 micrograms of genomic DNA were isolated from cryopreserved PBMCs. Longitudinal blood samples from CLL patients on ibrutinib monotherapy were analyzed using high-throughput TCR beta sequencing. The patients were enrolled in a single-center, open-label phase 2 trial of ibrutinib monotherapy. Here the chain combines TRBV7-6 and TRBJ2-1, and 11 bases in between align with TRBD2. The source of this sequence is a human donor with chronic lymphocytic leukemia. The material was PBMCs, obtained before ibrutinib treatment. The sequenced DNA: TGTGCCAGCAGCCCCCTAGCGGGGGGCCCGACCTACAATGAGCAGTTCTTC. The translation is CASSPLAGGPTYNEQFF.